This T cell receptor beta chain was identified in a study of T cells expressing NK-cell markers. Whole-study context: The TCR beta repertoires originated in sorted CD3+CD56+NKG2C+, CD3+CD56+NKG2C- and CD3+CD56-NKG2C+ T cells.

This CDR3 comprises 16 residues. Germline assignment: CDR1 MDHEN and CDR2 SYDVKM. Each CDR3 protein gets one entry in TCRdb, which reprocessed the 5' RACE reads and gives no DNA. This listing includes 500,000 to 700,000 distinct CDR3 sequences. The sequence was collected from a man between 18 and 29 years old in good health. The sequencing input was blood T cells: a sorted CD56 or NKG2C T cell subset, CD4+ or CD8+ T cells, or bulk PBMC T cells (not recorded which). V usage is TRBV28 and J usage is TRBJ2-5; TCRdb's D gene call, TRBD1, goes unchecked for lack of DNA. This chain's CDR3 is CASSLRWGQRQETQYF.